The next 30 T cell receptor beta chains were all read from a single sample in a study of blood T cell repertoires in COVID-19. Repertoires were generated with immunoSEQ multiplex PCR, while TCRdb's copy carries only in-frame clones and drops some. The sample lists about 170,000 clones, about 88% occurring once. Specimen: PBMCs or T cells enriched from blood (not recorded which). All receptors come from a woman younger than 30 who had recovered from COVID-19.

This chain joins TRBV18 and TRBJ2-1, with TRBD2 as a possible D gene (6 bases). Germline V lookup: CDR1 KGHSH, CDR2 LQKENI. Trimming removed 2 bases from V and 2 bases from J, with 7 bases in between. The CDR3 consists of 14 residues. The CDR3 DNA reads as TGTGCCAGCTCACCATCGGGGGCCTACAATGAGCAGTTCTTC. Its translation is CASSPSGAYNEQFF. The whole variable domain, filled in from reference TRBV18 and TRBJ2-1, reads NAGVMQNPRHLVRRRGQEARLRCSPMKGHSHVYWYRQLPEEGLKFMVYLQKENIIDESGMPKERFSAEFPKEGPSILRIQQVVRGDSAAYFCASSPSGAYNEQFFGPGTRLTVL.

V usage is TRBV6-5 and J usage is TRBJ2-1, with D perhaps matching TRBD1 (6 bases). The germline V gene encodes CDR1 MNHEY and CDR2 SVGAGI. V was trimmed by 6 bases and J by 2 bases, leaving 8 bases between them. The CDR3 is 13 amino acids. In DNA form, the CDR3 reads TGTGCCAGCAGGGACAGAGCCTACAATGAGCAGTTCTTC. This encodes CASRDRAYNEQFF.

The chain uses TRBV6-4 and TRBJ1-5; D is possibly TRBD1 (5 bases). Germline assignment: CDR1 MRHNA and CDR2 SNTAGT. With 8 bases removed from V and 2 bases from J, the gap between germline ends came to 10 bases. The CDR3 contains 13 residues. The CDR3 DNA is TGTGCCAGCCCTCCCAGGGGCAATCAGCCCCAGCATTTT. It codes for CASPPRGNQPQHF.

The chain joins TRBV2 to TRBJ2-1; D perhaps matches TRBD2 (6 bases). Germline V lookup: CDR1 SNHLY, CDR2 FYNNEI. The V end lost 7 bases, the J end lost 6 bases, and 13 bases lay between the germline ends. The CDR3 loop spans 13 amino acids. CDR3 bases: TGTGCCAGCATTTGGATAGCGGCCAATGAGCAGTTCTTC. Translation: CASIWIAANEQFF.

The chain has TRBV4-1 and TRBJ2-5; TRBD2 matches at 12 bases. V was clipped by 5 bases and J by 3 bases; unmatched bases: 7. The CDR3 is made up of 16 amino acids. Per germline, CDR1 MGHRA and CDR2 YSYEKL. CDR3 DNA sequence: TGCGCCAGCAGCTCTCAGAGACTAGCGGGAGAAGAGACCCAGTACTTC. The encoded protein is CASSSQRLAGEETQYF.

The chain couples TRBV12-3 or TRBV12-4 to TRBJ2-7; D uncertain. The V and J ends lost 6 bases and 2 bases respectively, with 8 bases between them. CDR3 size: 12 residues. DNA of the CDR3: TGTGCCAGCAGGGCAGGCCCCTACGAGCAGTACTTC. It codes for CASRAGPYEQYF.

This chain uses TRBV9 with TRBJ1-2; D call uncertain. Germline V lookup: CDR1 SGDLS, CDR2 YYNGEE. The germline V and J ends were trimmed by 2 bases and 4 bases, with 12 bases remaining between them. The CDR3 consists of 14 residues. The DNA of the CDR3 is TGTGCCAGCAGCGTTTATCCGGGGATCTATGGCTACACCTTC. Protein product: CASSVYPGIYGYTF.

The V gene is TRBV5-1, the J gene TRBJ2-2; 8 nucleotides match TRBD2. CDR3 size: 15 residues. The germline V gene has CDR1 SGHRS and CDR2 YFSETQ. V dropped 0 bases and J dropped 7; count of bases not matched to a gene: 5. The CDR3 DNA sequence: TGCGCCAGCAGCTTGGTCGGGAGGGCCGGCGGGGAGCTGTTTTTT. Encoded protein: CASSLVGRAGGELFF.

This rearrangement joins TRBV10-1 to TRBJ2-1; 9 bases align to TRBD1. The germline V gene encodes CDR1 WNHNN and CDR2 SYGVQD (reference sequence). With 2 bases clipped from V and 6 bases from J, the junction kept 5 bases outside the gene matches. CDR3 length: 15 residues. The CDR3 loop reads CASSEGQGLGNEQFF. CDR3 sequence (DNA): TGCGCCAGCAGTGAGGGACAGGGGTTGGGCAATGAGCAGTTCTTC.

The chain joins TRBV20-1 to TRBJ1-1; D not resolved. V shed 3 bases and J shed 6 bases, with 5 bases lying between them. There are 10 residues in the CDR3. Germline V gene data show CDR1 as DFQATT and CDR2 as SNEGSKA (reference sequence). The DNA of the CDR3 is TGCAGTGCTAGCATCCCTGAAGCTTTCTTT. It encodes CSASIPEAFF.

The V gene is TRBV5-4, the J gene TRBJ2-1, with 9 nucleotides matching TRBD2. Germline V CDR1 and CDR2: SGHNT, YYREEE (reference sequence). Trimming removed 0 bases from V and 4 bases from J; junction bases left unmatched: 5. The CDR3 sequence is 16 residues long. The CDR3 DNA reads TGTGCCAGCAGCTTGGTTAGCGGGAGTATTTACAATGAGCAGTTCTTC. This codes for CASSLVSGSIYNEQFF.

The chain joins TRBV30 to TRBJ1-4; D ambiguous. Germline CDR1 and CDR2: GTSNPN and SVGIG (reference sequence). This CDR3 contains 16 residues. Trimming stripped 2 bases from V and 0 bases from J, with 13 bases between. The CDR3 DNA is TGTGCCTGGAGTTCTGAGGGAGGAGCAACTAATGAAAAACTGTTTTTT. Residues: CAWSSEGGATNEKLFF.

The chain is built from TRBV3-1 (or the pseudogene TRBV3-2) and TRBJ2-1, with 8 bases fitting TRBD2. Unmatched junction bases numbered 11, after V lost 4 bases and J lost 3 bases. There are 17 residues in the CDR3. CDR1 and CDR2 (germline): LGHDT, YNNKEL (reference sequence). The CDR3 loop is CASSPRGVAGGYNEQFF. The CDR3 coding sequence is TGTGCCAGCAGCCCGAGGGGGGTGGCGGGAGGCTACAATGAGCAGTTCTTC.

This chain links TRBV4-3 with TRBJ1-5, with D maybe TRBD1 (5 bases). The CDR3 is 15 amino acids. Deletions cut 0 bases from V and 11 bases from J, with 17 bases between. Germline V gene data show CDR1 as LGHNA and CDR2 as YSLEER. The CDR3 is CASSQDHSGGEAQHF. The CDR3 region has the DNA TGCGCCAGCAGCCAAGATCATTCCGGGGGTGAGGCCCAGCATTTT.

The rearrangement uses TRBV15 and TRBJ2-1, with D uncertain. This CDR3 contains 13 residues. V was pared by 10 bases and J by 3 bases, with 13 bases between. Germline V gene lookup returns CDR1 LNHNV and CDR2 YYDKDF (reference sequence). The CDR3, as DNA: TGTGCCATCCAGGCGAGTAACTACAATGAGCAGTTCTTC. Amino acids: CAIQASNYNEQFF.

The CDR3 sequence: CASSSSGRAYNEQFF. The CDR3 DNA reads TGTGCCAGCAGCTCCAGCGGGAGGGCCTACAATGAGCAGTTCTTC. The V call is TRBV7-9, the J call TRBJ2-1; 10 bases are shared with TRBD2. The CDR3 has 15 amino acids. V lost 4 bases to trimming and J lost 2 bases; unmatched junction nucleotides: 2. Germline V gene sequence: CDR1 SEHNR, CDR2 FQNEAQ (reference sequence).

V and J are TRBV19 and TRBJ1-5, with TRBD1 matching 10 bases. With 6 bases clipped from V and 5 bases from J, the junction kept 7 bases outside the gene matches. This CDR3 comprises 15 residues. Germline CDR1 and CDR2: LNHDA and SQIVND (reference sequence). CDR3 amino acids: CASSPDRGRDQPQHF. The CDR3 DNA is TGTGCCAGTAGCCCCGACAGGGGGCGCGATCAGCCCCAGCATTTT.

This chain's CDR3 is CASSQRTGGSGNTIYF. CDR3 coding DNA: TGCGCCAGCAGCCAACGGACAGGGGGATCTGGAAACACCATATATTTT. The V and J genes are TRBV4-1 and TRBJ1-3; TRBD1 agrees at 10 bases. Germline CDR1 reads MGHRA; CDR2 reads YSYEKL. Unmatched junction bases numbered 2, after V lost 2 bases and J lost 1 base. CDR3 length: 16 residues.

With respect to this clone: At one end, the junction sequence differs from germline, possibly due to a read error. The rearrangement joins TRBV7-7 to TRBJ2-5, with D hard to call. Germline loops: CDR1 SSHAT, CDR2 FNYEAQ (reference sequence). This CDR3 region has 15 residues. The CDR3 DNA reads TGTGCTAGCAGCCCGCTGGCTGGTCGCCAAGAGACCCAGTACTTC. Its protein product is CASSPLAGRQETQYF.

As concerns this clone: Within the sample, other DNA sequences also encode this same CDR3. This rearrangement joins TRBV20-1 to TRBJ1-2, with D perhaps TRBD1 (5 bases). V lost 2 bases and J 6 bases, leaving 7 bases between the germline ends. The CDR3 has 11 amino acids. Germline CDR1 reads DFQATT; CDR2 reads SNEGSKA (reference sequence). The CDR3, as DNA: TGCAGTGCTAGACAGGGTCATGGCTACACCTTC. It translates to CSARQGHGYTF.

The chain couples TRBV2 to TRBJ2-3; D gene ambiguous. V lost 6 bases and J 2 bases, leaving 15 bases between the germline ends. In germline, CDR1 is SNHLY, CDR2 FYNNEI. The CDR3 is 15 residues long. The CDR3 sequence is CASRPVGGNTDTQYF. The CDR3 nucleotides are TGTGCCAGCAGACCCGTAGGCGGCAACACAGATACGCAGTATTTT.

This clone came up a few times. This chain links TRBV3-1 (or the pseudogene TRBV3-2) with TRBJ2-7, with 7 bases that match TRBD2. The ends lost 3 bases at V and 3 bases at J; junction bases unmatched: 5. Germline CDR1 is LGHDT and CDR2 is YNNKEL (reference sequence). The CDR3 consists of 14 residues. The chain's CDR3 is CASSQSSGLYEQYF. The CDR3 bases are TGTGCCAGCAGCCAGTCTAGCGGACTCTACGAGCAGTACTTC.

The chain links TRBV11-2 to TRBJ2-7; a weak D match, TRBD2 (5 bases). From germline, CDR1 is SGHAT and CDR2 FQNNGV. The CDR3 loop spans 14 amino acids. V lost 5 bases and J lost 7, with 18 bases in between. CDR3 residues: CASSQLRGPREQYF. CDR3 nucleotide sequence: TGTGCCAGCAGCCAGCTCCGGGGTCCTAGGGAGCAGTACTTC.

This sequence joins TRBV13 and TRBJ1-1; weak D call: TRBD1 (6 bases). V lost 5 bases and J 8 bases, leaving 15 bases between the germline ends. CDR3 length equals 13 residues. Germline values: CDR1 PRHDT, CDR2 FYEKMQ (reference sequence). Written as DNA, the CDR3 is TGTGCCAGCAGCAATACTCCCGACAGGGAAGCTTTCTTT. This sequence encodes CASSNTPDREAFF.

V gene TRBV28 combines with J gene TRBJ2-7; 8 positions agree with TRBD2. The junction had 17 bases not matched to a gene; V was cut back by 5 bases and J by 5 bases. This CDR3 is 17 amino acids long. Germline-derived CDR1 and CDR2 are MDHEN and SYDVKM. CDR3 sequence (DNA): TGTGCCAGCAGTCCCGGGGCCGCGGGAGGCCGGCGGGACGAGCAGTACTTC. Its protein is CASSPGAAGGRRDEQYF.

This rearrangement joins TRBV19 to TRBJ1-2; TRBD1 aligns across 9 bases. With 6 bases clipped from V and 6 bases from J, the junction kept 11 bases outside the gene matches. Per germline, CDR1 LNHDA and CDR2 SQIVND (reference sequence). CDR3 size: 15 residues. DNA for the CDR3: TGTGCCAGTAGGCCGACAGGGGGGCGGACCGATGGCTACACCTTC. Protein sequence: CASRPTGGRTDGYTF.

This chain joins TRBV7-6 and TRBJ1-5; no clear D gene. The CDR3 runs 15 residues. Trimming stripped 6 bases from V and 7 bases from J, with 19 bases between. The germline V gene encodes CDR1 SGHVS and CDR2 FNYEAQ. CDR3 nucleotide sequence: TGTGCCAGCAGTCTAGAGGTAGGACTGATACAGCCCCAGCATTTT. It codes for CASSLEVGLIQPQHF.

The V call is TRBV27, the J call TRBJ2-1; 7 bases map to TRBD2. This CDR3 comprises 15 residues. From germline, CDR1 is MNHEY and CDR2 SMNVEV (reference sequence). Unmatched junction bases numbered 12, after V lost 8 bases and J lost 5 bases. The CDR3 region has the DNA TGTGCCAGCTGCCTCGGGTCTAGCGGCCACAATGAGCAGTTCTTC. This gives the protein CASCLGSSGHNEQFF.

For this clone: The identical CDR3 is also encoded by other nucleotide sequences in the sample. V gene TRBV3-1 (or the pseudogene TRBV3-2) combines with J gene TRBJ2-5; weak D call: TRBD2 (5 bases). Trimming left V 3 bases short and J 1 base short, with 6 bases between. The CDR3 loop spans 13 amino acids. Germline V gene data show CDR1 as LGHDT and CDR2 as YNNKEL (reference sequence). The DNA of the CDR3 is TGTGCCAGCAGCCATCTAGCCCAAGAGACCCAGTACTTC. This codes for CASSHLAQETQYF.

The chain couples TRBV7-2 to TRBJ2-1; D is ambiguous. CDR3 length: 13 amino acids. Germline lookup yields CDR1 SGHTA and CDR2 FQGNSA. Trimming took off 3 bases at V and 13 bases at J, with 16 bases between the two ends. CDR3 residues: CASSFLGLASQFF. The DNA of the CDR3 is TGTGCCAGCAGCTTTCTCGGGTTGGCGAGTCAGTTCTTC.